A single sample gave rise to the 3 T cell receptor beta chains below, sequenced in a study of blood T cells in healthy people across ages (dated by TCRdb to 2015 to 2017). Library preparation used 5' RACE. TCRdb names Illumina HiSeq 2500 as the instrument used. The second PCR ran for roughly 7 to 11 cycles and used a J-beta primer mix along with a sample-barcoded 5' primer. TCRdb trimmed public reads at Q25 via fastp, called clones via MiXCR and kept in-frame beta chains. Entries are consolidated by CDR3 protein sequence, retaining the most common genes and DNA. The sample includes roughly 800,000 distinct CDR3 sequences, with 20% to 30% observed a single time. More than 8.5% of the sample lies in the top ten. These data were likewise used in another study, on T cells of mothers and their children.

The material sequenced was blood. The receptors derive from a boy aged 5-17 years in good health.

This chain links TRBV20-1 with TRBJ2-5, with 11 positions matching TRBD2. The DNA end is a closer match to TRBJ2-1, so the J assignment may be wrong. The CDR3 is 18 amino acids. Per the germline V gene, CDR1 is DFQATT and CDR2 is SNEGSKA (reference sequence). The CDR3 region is CSARDEPTSGALYNEQFF. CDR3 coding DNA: TGCAGTGCTAGAGATGAGCCGACTAGCGGGGCGCTGTACAATGAGCAGTTCTTC.

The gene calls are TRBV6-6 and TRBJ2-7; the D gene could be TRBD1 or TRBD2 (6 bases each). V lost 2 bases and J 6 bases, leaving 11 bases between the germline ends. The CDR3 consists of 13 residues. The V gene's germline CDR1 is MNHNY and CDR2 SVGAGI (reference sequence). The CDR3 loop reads CASSYEGGSEQYF. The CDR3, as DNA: TGTGCCAGCAGTTACGAGGGGGGTAGCGAGCAGTACTTC.

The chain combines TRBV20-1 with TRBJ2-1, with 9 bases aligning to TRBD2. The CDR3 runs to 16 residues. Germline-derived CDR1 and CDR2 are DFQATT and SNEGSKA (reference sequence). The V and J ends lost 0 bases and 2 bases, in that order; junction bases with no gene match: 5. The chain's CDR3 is CSARDKAGGTYNEQFF. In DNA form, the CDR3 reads TGCAGTGCTAGAGATAAGGCGGGAGGGACCTACAATGAGCAGTTCTTC.